This T cell receptor (beta chain) stems from a study of cytomegalovirus exposure and HLA in healthy donors. Germline assignment: CDR1 LGHNT and CDR2 FRNRAP. The CDR3 sequence is 18 residues long. With V trimmed by 6 bases and J by 5 bases, 16 bases remained unmatched. Generated by immunoSEQ multiplex PCR, the TCRdb table keeps only in-frame clones and is missing some. The profile shows fewer than 200,000 clones, around nine tenths of them singletons. This clone was detected only once. Its antigen remains unidentified. Overall study findings and caveats: The study labeled 150 to 200 TCR beta chains cytomegalovirus-associated.

V is TRBV12-5 and J is TRBJ2-7; 13 bases are shared with TRBD2. The specimen sequenced was PBMCs. This clonotype was sampled from a woman in her late teens or twenties in good health and CMV-seropositive. The CDR3 spells CASGPSPLLAGGHHEQYF. The CDR3 bases are TGTGCTAGTGGCCCCTCCCCTCTACTAGCGGGAGGGCATCACGAGCAGTACTTC.